This is a list of T cell receptor beta chains from one sample in a study of blood T cell repertoires in COVID-19. Method: immunoSEQ multiplex PCR; TCRdb's copy keeps in-frame clones and lacks some. This repertoire shows about 88,000 clones, 70% to 90% found once; its top ten account for just under 3%. The sample consisted of peripheral blood. The receptors stem from a woman over 75 with acute or convalescent COVID-19. Each CDR3 is given without its conserved first and last residue. Not every row has a clone size; where given, it reads once, few, many or a size class.

CDR3aa | v_gene | abundance | j_gene
ASSQELLHEQF | TRBV4-2 | few | TRBJ2-1
ASSYSRQGDGYT | TRBV6-2/TRBV6-3 | once | TRBJ1-2
ASSAQQGMNYGYT | TRBV7-2 | - | TRBJ1-2
ASSPGLAGEEQF | TRBV4-3 | once | TRBJ2-1
ASHPRTGGTGELF | TRBV10-3 | - | TRBJ2-2
ASRPRELYGYT | TRBV7-2 | - | TRBJ1-2
ASSSIGTSGYTQY | TRBV5-1 | - | TRBJ2-3
ASSLGGTGVSGNTIY | TRBV5-6 | - | TRBJ1-3
ASRAGGTDTQY | TRBV5-1 | - | TRBJ2-3
ASSYRGTPDLGYT | TRBV6-5 | - | TRBJ1-2
ASSYRGSNEKLF | TRBV6-6 | - | TRBJ1-4
ASSYGQALGNTIY | TRBV6-5 | - | TRBJ1-3
ASSLQVFAGELF | TRBV4-3 | - | TRBJ2-2
ASSLGQLHEQY | TRBV12-3/TRBV12-4 | - | TRBJ2-7
ASSPGTSAYNEQF | TRBV14 | once | TRBJ2-1
ASSEGARRETQY | TRBV2 | - | TRBJ2-5
ASSQTWTGGQPQH | TRBV4-3 | once | TRBJ1-5
ASSLPRGATEAF | TRBV7-2 | once | TRBJ1-1
ASSYLEGATEAF | TRBV7-2 | - | TRBJ1-1
ASRKDRSLVSDQPQH | TRBV27 | - | TRBJ1-5
ASSGGQGANIQY | TRBV19 | - | TRBJ2-4
ASSQDVGRATNEKLF | TRBV4-3 | - | TRBJ1-4
ASSPGQGSFEKLF | TRBV4-1 | - | TRBJ1-4
ASSLFPSGSYEQY | TRBV27 | - | TRBJ2-7
ASSRLAGASNTGELF | TRBV11-3 | - | TRBJ2-2
ASSPPKSYNTEAF | TRBV18 | - | TRBJ1-1
ASSRGAQETQY | TRBV11-1 | - | TRBJ2-5
ASSGNRANTEAF | TRBV5-1 | - | TRBJ1-1
ASSARVNTEAF | TRBV12-3/TRBV12-4 | - | TRBJ1-1
ASSQATGSGYT | TRBV3-1/TRBV3-2 | - | TRBJ1-2
ASSKPPTSGTQY | TRBV7-2 | - | TRBJ2-3
ASSGRTSGGAGETQY | TRBV7-2 | - | TRBJ2-5
ASSSGELYNEQF | TRBV13 | - | TRBJ2-1
AWKQGSYEQY | TRBV30 | - | TRBJ2-7
ASSESRYQPQH | TRBV2 | - | TRBJ1-5
ASSLDGTGYNEQF | TRBV11-2 | few | TRBJ2-1
ASSPRGTFSYEQY | TRBV18 | - | TRBJ2-7
ASSETSGAQETQY | TRBV6-1 | - | TRBJ2-5
ASSYEQGSAEAF | TRBV6-2/TRBV6-3 | - | TRBJ1-1
ASSLTSVADTQY | TRBV13 | - | TRBJ2-3
ASSVAAASRYGYT | TRBV9 | - | TRBJ1-2
ASSFTGLRYNSPLH | TRBV7-8 | few | TRBJ1-6
ASSPQTGRPYGYT | TRBV18 | - | TRBJ1-2
ASSEDRTVEKLF | TRBV25-1 | - | TRBJ1-4
ASSSQGGSGNTIY | TRBV7-2 | - | TRBJ1-3
ASSGTGTGNGYT | TRBV18 | - | TRBJ1-2
SVVEFFSSNYGYT | TRBV29-1 | - | TRBJ1-2